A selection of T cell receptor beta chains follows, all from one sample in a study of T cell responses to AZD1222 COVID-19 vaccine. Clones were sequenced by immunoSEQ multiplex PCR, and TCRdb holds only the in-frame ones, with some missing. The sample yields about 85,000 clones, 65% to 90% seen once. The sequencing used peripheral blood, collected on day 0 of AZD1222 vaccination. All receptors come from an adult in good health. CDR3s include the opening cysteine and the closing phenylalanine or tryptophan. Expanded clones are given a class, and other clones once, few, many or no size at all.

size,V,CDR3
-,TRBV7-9,CASSLGQGEAEKLFF
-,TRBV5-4,CASSLKTGGTEAFF
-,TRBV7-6,CASSERQGLGNQPQHF
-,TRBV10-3,CAISTERETREQYF
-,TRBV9,CASSAEGLSTDTQYF
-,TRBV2,CASSPGSTNEKLFF
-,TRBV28,CASSFRGTNEKLFF
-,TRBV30,CAWSISGSRNEQFF
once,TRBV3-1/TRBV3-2,CASSSADSNQPQHF
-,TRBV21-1,CASSKLPLSGNTIYF
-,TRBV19,CASSILGMVNTEAFF
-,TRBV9,CASSLSWDYGYTF
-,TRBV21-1,CASRRTSGRMNEQFF
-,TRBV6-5,CASRARDNNEKLFF
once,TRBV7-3,CASSLRPLGTGGNGYTF
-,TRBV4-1,CASSQEILAGPYNEQFF
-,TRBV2,CASYLLTSGSLEQYF
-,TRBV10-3,CAIRALRQGANEKLFF
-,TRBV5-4,CASSLISSYEQYF
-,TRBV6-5,CASSYSAGENEKLFF
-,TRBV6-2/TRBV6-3,CASSHRDSPLHF
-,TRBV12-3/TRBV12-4,CASSLWGTREAFF
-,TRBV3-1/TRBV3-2,CASSQSGIGNEQYF
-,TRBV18,CASSPGSWEKLFF
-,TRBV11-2,CASKIGASNYGYTF
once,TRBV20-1,CSASTGNEQYF
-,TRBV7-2,CASSPDPGGNTIYF
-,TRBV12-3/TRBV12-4,CASSTDSYEQYF
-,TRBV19,CASTSGVGNQPQHF
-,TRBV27,CASRPPSYEQYF
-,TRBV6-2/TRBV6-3,CASSKPGQGRPEAFF
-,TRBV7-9,CASSLEIPNTEAFF
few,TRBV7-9,CASSSRSRGGGYTF
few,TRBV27,CASSSILGGEQFF
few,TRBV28,CASSLLTDTQYF
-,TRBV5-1,CASSLDPGGPYEQYF
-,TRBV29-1,CSVDTQGPEAFF
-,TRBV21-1,CASSAWGSQDTYEQYF
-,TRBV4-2,CASSQSTGTYGYTF
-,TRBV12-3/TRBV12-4,CASTSRGGEQYF